This entry describes one T cell receptor beta chain. The sample comes from a study of cytomegalovirus exposure and HLA in healthy donors. PCR primers comprised 60 Vbeta and 13 Jbeta primers. Repertoires were generated with immunoSEQ multiplex PCR, while TCRdb's copy carries only in-frame clones and drops some. The data include about 160,000 clones; the top ten clones carry 1.3%. The germline V gene has CDR1 SGHRS and CDR2 YFSETQ. Trimming took 3 bases from V and 4 from J; bases not matched to a gene: 4. The CDR3 covers 14 residues. The chain carries TRBV5-1 and TRBJ1-5; 7 positions agree with TRBD1. The sequenced material came from PBMCs. The sequence was obtained from a woman in her fifties or sixties in good health and CMV-seronegative. The CDR3 here is CASSSGQANQPQHF. As DNA, the CDR3 is TGCGCCAGCAGCTCCGGACAGGCGAATCAGCCCCAGCATTTT.